The TCR beta chain described here comes from a study of beta chain features in type 1 diabetes. The study, taken as a whole, reports: Shortening of TCRB CDR3s, moderate but significant, appeared in all four CD4+ subsets of Type 1 diabetes patients. An over-representation of cells with high TCR expression could result from cDNA sequencing. Whether TCRB rearrangement is influenced by HLA type was left unresolved in this analysis.

This clone has a handful of counts. Its antigen remains unknown. The CDR3 sequence is 14 residues long. Germline loops: CDR1 SEHNR, CDR2 FQNEAQ (reference sequence). V dropped 3 bases and J dropped 5 bases, with 12 bases sitting between them. Expressed TCRB transcripts were sequenced after all isolated RNA was converted to cDNA. Sequenced naive, central memory and regulatory T cell samples produced an average of about 3.57 million reads. TCRdb's table, derived via immunoSEQ multiplex PCR, lists solely in-frame clones and lacks some. The sample includes hundreds of thousands of clones, 11% to 15% of them seen just once.

The J gene is TRBJ2-3, the V gene TRBV7-9; maybe TRBD1 (6 bases). Sequencing used naive CD4+ T cells from blood. The clonotype originates from a man younger than 35 with type 1 diabetes. CDR3: CASSFTGFGDTQYF. CDR3 coding DNA: TGTGCCAGCAGCTTTACAGGGTTTGGAGATACGCAGTATTTT.